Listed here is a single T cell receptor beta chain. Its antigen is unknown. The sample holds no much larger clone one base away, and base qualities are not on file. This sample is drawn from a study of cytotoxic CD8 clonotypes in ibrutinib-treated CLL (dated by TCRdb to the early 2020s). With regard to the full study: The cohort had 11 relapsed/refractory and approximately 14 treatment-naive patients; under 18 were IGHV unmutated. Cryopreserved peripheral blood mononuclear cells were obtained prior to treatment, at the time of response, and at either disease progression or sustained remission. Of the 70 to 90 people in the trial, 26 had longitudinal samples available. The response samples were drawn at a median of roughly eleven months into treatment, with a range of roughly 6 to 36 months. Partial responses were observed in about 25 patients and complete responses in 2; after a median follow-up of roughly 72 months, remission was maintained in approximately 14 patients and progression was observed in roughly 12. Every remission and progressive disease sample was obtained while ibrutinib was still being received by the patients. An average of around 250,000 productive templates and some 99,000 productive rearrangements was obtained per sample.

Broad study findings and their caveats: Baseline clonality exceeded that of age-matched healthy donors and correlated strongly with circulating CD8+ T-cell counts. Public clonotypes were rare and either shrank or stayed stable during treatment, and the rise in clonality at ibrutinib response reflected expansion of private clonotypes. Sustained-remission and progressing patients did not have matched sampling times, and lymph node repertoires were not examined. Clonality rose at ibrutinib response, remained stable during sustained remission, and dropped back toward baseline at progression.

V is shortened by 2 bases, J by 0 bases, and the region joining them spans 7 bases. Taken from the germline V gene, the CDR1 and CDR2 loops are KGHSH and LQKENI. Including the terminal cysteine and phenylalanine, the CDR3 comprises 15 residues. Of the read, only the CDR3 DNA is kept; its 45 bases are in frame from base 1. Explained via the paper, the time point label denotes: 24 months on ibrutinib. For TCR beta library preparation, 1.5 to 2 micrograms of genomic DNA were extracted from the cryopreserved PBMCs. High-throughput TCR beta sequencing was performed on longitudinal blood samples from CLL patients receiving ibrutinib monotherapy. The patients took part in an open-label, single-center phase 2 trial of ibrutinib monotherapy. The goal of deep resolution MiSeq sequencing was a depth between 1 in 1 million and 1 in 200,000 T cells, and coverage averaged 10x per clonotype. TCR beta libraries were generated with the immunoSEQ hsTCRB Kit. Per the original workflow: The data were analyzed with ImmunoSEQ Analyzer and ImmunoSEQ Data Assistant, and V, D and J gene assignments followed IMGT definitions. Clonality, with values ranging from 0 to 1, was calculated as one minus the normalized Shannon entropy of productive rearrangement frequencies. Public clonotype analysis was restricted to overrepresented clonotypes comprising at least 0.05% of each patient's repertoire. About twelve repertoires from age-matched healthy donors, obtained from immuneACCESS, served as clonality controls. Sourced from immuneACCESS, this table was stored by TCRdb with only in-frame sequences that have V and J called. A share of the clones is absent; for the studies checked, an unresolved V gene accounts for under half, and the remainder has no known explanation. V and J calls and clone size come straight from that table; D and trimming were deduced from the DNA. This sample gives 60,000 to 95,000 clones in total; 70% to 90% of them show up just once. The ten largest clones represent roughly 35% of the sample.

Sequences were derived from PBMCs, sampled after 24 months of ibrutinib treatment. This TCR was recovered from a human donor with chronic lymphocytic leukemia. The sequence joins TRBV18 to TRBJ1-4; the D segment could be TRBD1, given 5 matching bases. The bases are TGTGCCAGCTCACCAGGACAAGCAACTAATGAAAAACTGTTTTTT. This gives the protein CASSPGQATNEKLFF.